A single sample gave rise to the 11 T cell receptor beta chains below, sequenced in a study of blood T cell repertoires in COVID-19. The method was immunoSEQ multiplex PCR; TCRdb's version includes in-frame clones alone and lacks a portion of them. The repertoire holds about 120,000 clones, with more than 70% as singletons. The sequenced sample was peripheral blood. All receptors come from a woman in her forties or fifties with acute or convalescent COVID-19.

CDR3 loop: CAISDRGRETQYF. CDR3 DNA sequence: TGTGCCATCAGTGACAGGGGGCGAGAGACCCAGTACTTC. The genes are TRBV10-3 and TRBJ2-5, with 8 bases that match TRBD1. V was clipped by 3 bases and J by 4 bases; unmatched bases: 1. Germline V gives CDR1 ENHRY, CDR2 SYGVKD. The CDR3 has 13 amino acids.

The CDR3 region is CASSLGTGAYEQYF. The CDR3 bases are TGTGCCAGCAGTTTAGGGACAGGGGCCTACGAGCAGTACTTC. The V call is TRBV27, the J call TRBJ2-7; 10 nucleotides align to TRBD1. The V and J ends lost 2 bases and 2 bases, in that order; junction bases with no gene match: 0. The CDR3 is made up of 14 amino acids. Germline assignment: CDR1 MNHEY and CDR2 SMNVEV (reference sequence).

The chain employs TRBV5-6 and TRBJ1-1, with D possibly being TRBD1 (5 bases). V was clipped by 4 bases and J by 0 bases, with 19 bases between them. In germline, CDR1 is SGHDT, CDR2 YYEEEE. The CDR3 loop spans 17 amino acids. CDR3 sequence (DNA): TGTGCCAGCAGCCCACACCCGGGACTTGCCATGAACACTGAAGCTTTCTTT. It specifies CASSPHPGLAMNTEAFF.

The J gene is TRBJ2-7, the V gene TRBV6-4; D gene uncertain. Trimming removed 1 base at V and 0 bases at J, with 13 bases between. This CDR3 has 16 residues. The germline V gene encodes CDR1 MRHNA and CDR2 SNTAGT. CDR3 in amino acids: CASSDLSADSSYEQYF. The CDR3 DNA reads TGTGCCAGCAGTGACTTATCTGCGGATAGCTCCTACGAGCAGTACTTC.

The chain employs TRBV5-6 and TRBJ1-2, with D perhaps matching TRBD1 (5 bases). The CDR3 is 16 amino acids. Trimming left V 3 bases short and J 6 bases short, with 21 bases between. The germline gives CDR1 SGHDT, CDR2 YYEEEE. For the CDR3, the DNA is TGTGCCAGCAGCTCTTATAAAGGCAGGGTGTTCCATGGCTACACCTTC. This sequence encodes CASSSYKGRVFHGYTF.

This clone appeared once. At one end, the junction sequence differs from germline, possibly due to a read error. V gene TRBV19 combines with J gene TRBJ2-7; D possibly corresponds to TRBD2 (6 bases). In germline, CDR1 is LNHDA, CDR2 SQIVND (reference sequence). The CDR3 has 10 residues. DNA of the CDR3: TGTGCCAGAAGTCCAAGGGACTTCTCCTTC. Protein: CARSPRDFSF.

This clone was detected only a few times. The chain couples TRBV21-1 to TRBJ1-1. TRBV21-1 is listed as a pseudogene. This CDR3 is built from 12 residues. CDR3 sequence: CASSKKGTLAFF. The CDR3 nucleotides read TGTGCCAGCAGCAAAAAGGGGACTCTGGCTTTCTTT.

The rearrangement links TRBV27 to TRBJ2-7; no definite D call. With 6 bases removed from V and 8 bases from J, the gap between germline ends came to 23 bases. The CDR3 totals 15 residues. Per the germline V gene, CDR1 is MNHEY and CDR2 is SMNVEV (reference sequence). CDR3 in amino acids: CASSFSTGRSRQQYF. DNA for the CDR3: TGTGCCAGCAGCTTCTCGACTGGCCGGTCTAGACAGCAGTACTTC.

This clone has just a few counts. This chain uses TRBV11-2 with TRBJ2-1, with D maybe TRBD2 (6 bases). The ends were cut back, 0 bases at V and 12 bases at J, with 15 bases in the middle. Germline V gives CDR1 SGHAT, CDR2 FQNNGV. The CDR3 has 14 residues. CDR3 nucleotides: TGTGCCAGCAGCTTAGAAGTAGCGGCCAAGGGGCAGTTCTTC. Its translation is CASSLEVAAKGQFF.

The V call is TRBV5-1, the J call TRBJ2-5, with 7 nucleotides matching TRBD2. Looked up from germline, CDR1 is SGHRS and CDR2 is YFSETQ. This CDR3 is built from 13 residues. Trimming at V came to 4 bases and at J to 5 bases, leaving 5 bases not matched to a gene. The CDR3 DNA follows: TGCGCCAGCAGCCCCGCCGGGAGGGAGACCCAGTACTTC. Protein sequence: CASSPAGRETQYF.

The rearrangement uses TRBV14 and TRBJ2-5; 7 bases match TRBD1. Looked up from germline, CDR1 is SGHDN and CDR2 is FVKESK. This CDR3 comprises 13 residues. V lost 2 bases to trimming and J lost 5 bases; unmatched junction nucleotides: 2. The CDR3 nucleotides read TGTGCCAGCAGCCAAACAGGGGTCGAGACCCAGTACTTC. Encoded protein: CASSQTGVETQYF.